This record concerns one T cell receptor (beta chain) sequence. These data belong to a study of blood T cell repertoires in COVID-19. About the research overall: Samples representing acute and convalescent COVID-19 were sourced from the United States, Italy and Spain.

Authors' processing steps: Estimated nucleated cell counts came from reference gene primer amplification. The protocol was immunoSEQ multiplex PCR, while the TCRdb copy is restricted to in-frame clones and leaves out a portion. V and J calls and clone size are those listed in that table; D and trimming were worked out from the DNA. This sample has over 250,000 clones, with approximately 93% found just once. The CDR3 length is 14 residues. Trimming removed 3 bases from V and 11 bases from J; junction bases left unmatched: 10. The V gene's germline CDR1 is MNHEY and CDR2 SMNVEV (reference sequence). The chain employs TRBV27 and TRBJ1-5, with 7 bases matching TRBD1. This TCR derives from a woman aged 25 to 39 with COVID-19, enrolled during active disease. The material sequenced was peripheral blood. CDR3 nucleotides: TGTGCCAGCAGTTTTTCGCAGGGGGGCCAGTCCCAGCATTTT. It specifies CASSFSQGGQSQHF.